The table lists the clone carrying this T cell receptor beta chain with many counts. The CDR3 is 15 residues long. Trimming stripped 4 bases from V and 1 base from J, with 9 bases between. CDR1 is SGHRS, CDR2 YFSETQ, per germline. These data belong to a study of T-cell reconstitution after alpha-beta-depleted transplantation in children. Using unique molecular identifiers, the investigators prepared the TCRbeta library. MiXCR was run by TCRdb on the PCR reads, yielding one entry per CDR3 protein. The table includes more than 200,000 distinct CDR3 sequences, approximately 9.8% detected once. This TCR was recovered from a human donor who donated a stem cell graft to a child with SCID. The V and J genes are TRBV5-1 and TRBJ2-6, with D perhaps TRBD1 (5 bases). Sample: PBMCs from the stem cell graft donor, taken from the stem cell graft. The chain's CDR3 is CASSKGPSGANVLTF. CDR3 sequence (DNA): TGCGCCAGCAGCAAGGGGCCGTCTGGGGCCAACGTCCTGACTTTC.